One sample yielded the 3 T cell receptor beta chains listed below, sequenced in a study of T cell clonality in common variable immunodeficiency. The study, taken as a whole, reports: In common variable immunodeficiency, TCR beta chains reportedly carried fewer deletions and N-nucleotide insertions.

What these receptors recognize is not known. This table comes from immunoSEQ multiplex PCR, and its TCRdb copy is limited to in-frame clones, with some not included. The sample includes about 16,000 clones, none of them occurring once. The specimen sequenced was peripheral blood mononuclear cells. These receptors all come from a human donor with common variable immunodeficiency.

A remark on this clone: The read falls 3 residues short of the CDR3 end, and the missing part is taken from the germline J gene. This chain connects TRBV19 to TRBJ2-7; 13 bases agree with TRBD2. From germline, CDR1 is LNHDA and CDR2 SQIVND (reference sequence). After removal of 6 bases from V and 5 bases from J, the junction contained 7 bases not matched to a gene. This CDR3 spans 15 amino acids. CDR3 bases read: TGTGCCAGTAGATCCGGGACTAGCGGGGATCACGAG. It is translated as CASRSGTSGDHE. The entire CDR3 sequence reads CASRSGTSGDHEQYF.

About this clone: The read finishes 3 residues shy of the CDR3 end, and the germline J gene is used to complete it. This chain joins TRBV19 and TRBJ2-4; D may be TRBD1 (5 bases). Trimming removed 4 bases at V and 0 bases at J, with 13 bases between. The CDR3 length is 16 residues. Germline lookup yields CDR1 LNHDA and CDR2 SQIVND (reference sequence). CDR3 bases read: TGTGCCAGTAGTAAGCGACAGAAACTAGCCAAAAACATT. Amino acids: CASSKRQKLAKNI. The whole CDR3 is CASSKRQKLAKNIQYF.

The sample holds many counts of this clone. The missing CDR3 end, 3 residues past where the read stops, is filled in from the germline J gene. V usage is TRBV19 and J usage is TRBJ1-1; D unresolved. Germline lookup yields CDR1 LNHDA and CDR2 SQIVND (reference sequence). The V end was cut by 5 bases, the J end by 1 base, with 8 bases between. This CDR3 has 13 amino acids. CDR3 loop: CASSYAENTEAFF. The DNA read from the CDR3 is TGTGCCAGTAGTTATGCGGAGAACACTGAA.